Following are 11 T cell receptor beta chains from one sample sequenced in a study of blood T cell repertoires in COVID-19. The method was immunoSEQ multiplex PCR; TCRdb's version includes in-frame clones alone and lacks a portion of them. The sample carries around 300,000 clones, roughly 84% recorded once. The sequenced sample consisted of peripheral blood. The receptor set was obtained from a middle-aged man with active or convalescent COVID-19.

The chain has TRBV13 and TRBJ2-2; 9 nucleotides line up with TRBD2. The germline V gene encodes CDR1 PRHDT and CDR2 FYEKMQ (reference sequence). V was clipped by 6 bases and J by 3 bases; unmatched bases: 8. This CDR3 comprises 16 residues. CDR3 DNA sequence: TGTGCCAGCAGTTCGAGCGGGAGGCGAGACACCGGGGAGCTGTTTTTT. Translated, it gives CASSSSGRRDTGELFF.

The V call is TRBV9, the J call TRBJ2-7, with TRBD1 as a possible D gene (7 bases). Germline values: CDR1 SGDLS, CDR2 YYNGEE. V lost 4 bases to trimming and J lost 3 bases, with 17 bases between them. There are 15 residues in the CDR3. The CDR3 reads CASSFRGEPIYEQYF. The CDR3 DNA is TGTGCCAGCAGCTTCAGGGGGGAACCAATCTACGAGCAGTACTTC.

This chain joins TRBV18 and TRBJ1-5; 7 nucleotides align to TRBD1. Germline CDR1 and CDR2: KGHSH and LQKENI. V lost 4 bases, J lost 1 base, and 10 bases stayed unmatched. The CDR3 spans 17 residues. This CDR3 is CASSRGGLQGSNQPQHF. CDR3 DNA: TGTGCCAGCTCACGCGGCGGCTTACAGGGGAGCAATCAGCCCCAGCATTTT. Drawing the rest from reference TRBV18 and TRBJ1-5, the complete variable domain is NAGVMQNPRHLVRRRGQEARLRCSPMKGHSHVYWYRQLPEEGLKFMVYLQKENIIDESGMPKERFSAEFPKEGPSILRIQQVVRGDSAAYFCASSRGGLQGSNQPQHFGDGTRLSIL.

V and J are TRBV7-9 and TRBJ1-3; D might be TRBD1 (6 bases). The germline V gene encodes CDR1 SEHNR and CDR2 FQNEAQ (reference sequence). V was shortened by 5 bases and J by 0 bases, with 14 bases between the two germline ends. This CDR3 region has 16 residues. DNA for the CDR3: TGTGCCAGCAGCGCCAGGGGTACTCCCTCTGGAAACACCATATATTTT. Translated: CASSARGTPSGNTIYF.

The rearrangement joins TRBV27 to TRBJ2-3, with TRBD2 matching over 13 bases. J lost 2 bases, V lost 3 bases, and 11 bases had no gene match. Looked up from germline, CDR1 is MNHEY and CDR2 is SMNVEV (reference sequence). The CDR3 has 19 residues. The CDR3 loop is CASSFQPPGLAGPTDTQYF. CDR3 sequence (DNA): TGTGCCAGCAGTTTCCAACCCCCGGGACTAGCGGGACCCACAGATACGCAGTATTTT.

The gene calls are TRBV5-1 and TRBJ1-2; the D gene is possibly TRBD1 (5 bases). V lost 5 bases to trimming and J lost 3 bases, with 11 bases between them. The CDR3 is 13 residues long. The germline V gene encodes CDR1 SGHRS and CDR2 YFSETQ. The CDR3, as DNA: TGCGCCAGCAGGGGCGGGACGGACTATGGCTACACCTTC. As protein: CASRGGTDYGYTF.

Regarding this clone: Other DNA sequences in the sample encode the same CDR3. This chain's CDR3 is CASSDLGQGGSPLHF. The CDR3 nucleotides read TGTGCCAGCAGTGATCTCGGACAGGGAGGCTCACCCCTCCACTTT. V gene TRBV2 combines with J gene TRBJ1-6; TRBD1 aligns across 8 bases. J gave up 10 bases and V 3 bases, and 8 bases lay outside the gene matches. CDR3 length: 15 residues. Germline values: CDR1 SNHLY, CDR2 FYNNEI. The whole variable domain, filled in from reference TRBV2 and TRBJ1-6, reads EPEVTQTPSHQVTQMGQEVILRCVPISNHLYFYWYRQILGQKVEFLVSFYNNEISEKSEIFDDQFSVERPDGSNFTLKIRSTKLEDSAMYFCASSDLGQGGSPLHFGNGTRLTVT.

The chain couples TRBV11-2 to TRBJ1-2, with D hard to call. CDR3 size: 13 residues. CDR1 and CDR2 (germline): SGHAT, FQNNGV. V dropped 7 bases and J dropped 4 bases, with 13 bases sitting between them. DNA of the CDR3: TGTGCCAGCACCCAGAGTAGCTTCTATGGCTACACCTTC. Amino acid sequence: CASTQSSFYGYTF.

This clone was detected a few times. This rearrangement joins TRBV6-2 or TRBV6-3 to TRBJ1-3; 11 nucleotides align to TRBD1. Germline CDR1 MNHEY, CDR2 SVGEGT. The CDR3 has 16 amino acids. The ends lost 6 bases at V and 4 bases at J; junction bases unmatched: 8. The CDR3 nucleotides are TGTGCCAGCAGCTATGGACAGGGGGCGACGGGAAACACCATATATTTT. This codes for CASSYGQGATGNTIYF.

This chain uses TRBV2 with TRBJ2-3; perhaps TRBD1 as D (6 bases). Germline V gene sequence: CDR1 SNHLY, CDR2 FYNNEI. The V gene lost 7 bases and the J gene lost 6 bases, with 14 bases spanning the gap. This CDR3 has 13 residues. The CDR3 sequence is CASNEGGWDTQYF. DNA for the CDR3: TGTGCCAGCAACGAAGGGGGTTGGGATACGCAGTATTTT.

The J gene is TRBJ2-5, the V gene TRBV29-1; possible D gene TRBD2, 6 bases. The CDR3 totals 11 residues. The V gene lost 5 bases and the J gene lost 5 bases, with 9 bases spanning the gap. Germline-derived CDR1 and CDR2 are SQVTM and ANQGSEA. The CDR3 DNA is TGCAGCGTTCTGGGAGGTGAGACCCAGTACTTC. Translated: CSVLGGETQYF.